This T cell receptor beta chain was sequenced during a study of cytomegalovirus exposure and HLA in healthy donors. Findings of the study overall: When a later analysis was performed, an Asian-associated ancestry cluster reportedly had fewer N-insertions than the approximately 700-donor mean.

The V end lost 8 bases, the J end lost 9 bases, and 19 bases lay between the germline ends. The germline V gene encodes CDR1 WNHNN and CDR2 SYGVQD (reference sequence). The CDR3 has 13 amino acids. With 60 Vbeta and 13 Jbeta primers, the PCR was carried out. Clones were sequenced by immunoSEQ multiplex PCR, and TCRdb holds only the in-frame ones, with some missing. The sample consists of more than 95,000 clones, 60% to 80% of them appearing once. A note on this clone: Its specificity is not known.

The sequence came from a man between 60 and 70 years old in good health and CMV-seronegative. Sequenced sample: PBMCs. The chain is built from TRBV10-1 and TRBJ1-1, with a weak D call TRBD1 (5 bases). The CDR3 nucleotides read TGCGCCAGCGTCCGGACACCCGGCGATAAAGCTTTCTTT. This encodes CASVRTPGDKAFF.